The T cell receptor (beta chain) under discussion was sequenced for a study of blood T cell repertoires in COVID-19. Here immunoSEQ multiplex PCR was the method, and the copy in TCRdb shows in-frame clones only, minus some. The table lists some 350,000 clones, more than 70% of them singletons. This clone has only a few counts. The sample was peripheral blood. The receptor's source is a man younger than 45 with active or convalescent COVID-19.

CDR3 loop: CASSLVPRQVRDTEAFF. The CDR3 DNA is TGCGCCAGCAGCTTGGTCCCTAGACAGGTTAGAGACACTGAAGCTTTCTTT. The V gene is TRBV5-1, the J gene TRBJ1-1; a possible D gene is TRBD1 (6 bases). Between the trimmed V and J ends, which lost 0 bases and 3 bases, there was a span of 18 bases. CDR1 and CDR2 (germline): SGHRS, YFSETQ. This CDR3 is 17 amino acids long.